This T cell receptor beta chain appears in the sequencing data of a study of T cell changes during pregnancy in multiple sclerosis. This clone was seen a single time. Method: immunoSEQ multiplex PCR; TCRdb's copy keeps in-frame clones and lacks some. Of some 70,000 clones in the sample, roughly 89% were seen once. The CDR3 is 15 residues long. Germline loops: CDR1 SQVTM, CDR2 ANQGSEA. V lost 8 bases, J lost 0 bases, and 18 bases lay in between. This TCR was recovered from a female donor in good health, enrolled as a control in a pregnancy study. This specimen consisted of peripheral blood, obtained after pregnancy. V usage is TRBV29-1 and J usage is TRBJ2-3, with D tentatively TRBD2 (6 bases). The CDR3, as DNA: TGCAGCCTGATGGCGGACTACCTTAGCACAGATACGCAGTATTTT. It translates to CSLMADYLSTDTQYF.